This T cell receptor (beta chain) was identified in a study of tumor-infiltrating lymphocytes in oesophageal squamous cell carcinoma. TCRdb redid the calling of the PCR reads with MiXCR, one entry per CDR3 protein. The table records fewer than 16,000 distinct CDR3 sequences, more than 50% of them present only once. The table lists this clonotype with a few counts. The conserved phenylalanine or tryptophan normally closing the CDR3 is absent here, so this likely arose from a read error. It is unclear where the CDR3 begins or ends on the DNA, so no DNA is shown, and the CDR3 is as TCRdb lists it. Inclusive of both ends, the CDR3 amounts to 19 amino acids. The germline V gene encodes CDR1 SGHAT and CDR2 FQNNGV.

The sample was esophageal tumor tissue. The chain uses TRBV11-2 and TRBJ2-5; TRBD2, the table's D call, lacks a check against the DNA. The sequence derives from a male donor with esophageal squamous cell carcinoma. The CDR3 sequence: CASSNAFRVLVTYEQYFGN.